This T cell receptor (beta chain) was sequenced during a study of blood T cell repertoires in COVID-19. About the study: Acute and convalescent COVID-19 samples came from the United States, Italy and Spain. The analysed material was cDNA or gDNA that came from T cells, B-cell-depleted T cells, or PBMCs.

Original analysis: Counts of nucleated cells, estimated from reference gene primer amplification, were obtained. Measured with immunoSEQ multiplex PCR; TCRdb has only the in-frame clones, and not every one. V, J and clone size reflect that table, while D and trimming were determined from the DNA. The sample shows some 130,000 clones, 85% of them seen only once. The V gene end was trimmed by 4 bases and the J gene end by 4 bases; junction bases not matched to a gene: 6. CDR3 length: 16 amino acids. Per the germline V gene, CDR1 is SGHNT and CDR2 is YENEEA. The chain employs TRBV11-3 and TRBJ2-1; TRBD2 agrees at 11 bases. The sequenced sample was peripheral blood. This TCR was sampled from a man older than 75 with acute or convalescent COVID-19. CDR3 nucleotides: TGTGCCAGCAGCTCTAAACTAGCGGGGGAGTACAATGAGCAGTTCTTC. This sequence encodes CASSSKLAGEYNEQFF.